Listed below are T cell receptor beta chains from one sample, sequenced in a study of vaccination effects on CD4 cells after COVID-19. Their cognate antigens are unknown. Generated by immunoSEQ multiplex PCR, the TCRdb table keeps only in-frame clones and is missing some. The sample lists roughly 30,000 clones; about 80% were seen once. The input for sequencing was CD4+ T cells from PBMCs cultured with HCoV-OC43 spike peptides, taken before COVID-19 vaccination. The origin of the receptors is a human donor who received a COVID-19 vaccine. Both conserved end residues are part of each CDR3. D genes are given only for firm matches. The size entry is marked missing in some rows and otherwise reads once, few, many or a size class.

v_call,j_call,cdr3_length,clone_size,d_call,cdr3_nt,cdr3_aa
TRBV7-8,TRBJ1-2,13,-,TRBD1,TGTGCCAGCAGCCAAGGGGGCGCGAATGGCTACACCTTC,CASSQGGANGYTF
TRBV29-1,TRBJ2-7,13,-,TRBD1,TGCAGCGTTGAGACAGGGAGCTCCTACGAGCAGTACTTC,CSVETGSSYEQYF
TRBV27,TRBJ2-1,14,once,-,TGTGCCAGCACCCAGAAGAGCTCCTACAATGAGCAGTTCTTC,CASTQKSSYNEQFF
TRBV5-1,TRBJ2-5,15,few,-,TGCGCCAGCAGCCCAAGTGGGGATCCACAAGAGACCCAGTACTTC,CASSPSGDPQETQYF
TRBV18,TRBJ2-7,13,few,-,TGTGCCAGCTCACCAGGTCCGGACTACGAGCAGTACTTC,CASSPGPDYEQYF
TRBV5-1,TRBJ1-1,16,-,TRBD1,TGCGCCAGCAGTCGCAGGACAGGGCCGATGAACACTGAAGCTTTCTTT,CASSRRTGPMNTEAFF
TRBV10-3,TRBJ1-1,11,-,-,TGTGCCATCAGTGTAGGCCGAGAAGCTTTCTTT,CAISVGREAFF
TRBV24-1,TRBJ2-7,14,-,-,TGTGCCACCAGTAGGGGGGGGGTGTCCTACGAGCAGTACTTC,CATSRGGVSYEQYF
TRBV5-4,TRBJ2-5,15,-,TRBD1,TGTGCAATAGCAAGCGCACAGGGGGTACAAGAGACCCAGTACTTC,CAIASAQGVQETQYF
TRBV11-2,TRBJ2-2,15,-,TRBD2,TGTGCCAGCAGCTCCCGGGGGGGCCCCACCGGGGAGCTGTTTTTT,CASSSRGGPTGELFF
TRBV3-1/TRBV3-2,TRBJ1-1,14,medium-sized,TRBD1,TGTGCCAGCAGCCAACCGACAGGGGGGACTGAAGCTTTCTTT,CASSQPTGGTEAFF
TRBV5-6,TRBJ2-7,13,-,-,TGTGCCAGCAGCCCCGACAGAACCTACGAGCAGTACTTC,CASSPDRTYEQYF
TRBV6-5,TRBJ1-6,14,-,TRBD1,TGTGCCAGCAGTTCACAGGGGAATAATTCACCCCTCCACTTT,CASSSQGNNSPLHF
TRBV3-1/TRBV3-2,TRBJ2-3,14,once,-,TGTGCCAGCAGCCGAGCAGGGGGCACAGATACGCAGTATTTT,CASSRAGGTDTQYF
TRBV6-5,TRBJ2-1,15,-,TRBD2,TGTGCCAGCAGGAAGGGGACTAGCGCTTACAATGAGCAGTTCTTC,CASRKGTSAYNEQFF
TRBV2,TRBJ1-1,15,-,TRBD1,TGTGCCAGCAGACTCTTGGACAGGGCCCACACTGAAGCTTTCTTT,CASRLLDRAHTEAFF
TRBV2,TRBJ2-7,14,-,-,TGTGCCAGCAGTGATCGTGCATTCTCCTACGAGCAGTACTTC,CASSDRAFSYEQYF
TRBV19,TRBJ2-1,15,-,TRBD2,TGTGCCAGTAGTATCGACGGGAGGGCCTACGATGAGCAGTTCTTC,CASSIDGRAYDEQFF
TRBV5-6,TRBJ1-2,15,-,-,TGTGCCAGCAGCTTGTCTGCGGGACAAATTCGGGGCTACACCTTC,CASSLSAGQIRGYTF
TRBV19,TRBJ2-1,15,-,TRBD1,TGTGCCAGTAGTATCGGGACAGGGGGCAAAGATGAGCAGTTCTTC,CASSIGTGGKDEQFF
TRBV5-4,TRBJ2-7,11,-,-,TGTGCCAGCAGCCCGTCCTACGAGCAGTACTTC,CASSPSYEQYF
TRBV24-1,TRBJ1-5,13,-,-,TGTGCCACCAGCCCGGACGGGGATCAGCCCCAGCATTTT,CATSPDGDQPQHF
TRBV12-3/TRBV12-4,TRBJ1-1,13,-,-,TGTGCCAGCGGGCCGGGGGCTGGGACTGAAGCTTTCTTT,CASGPGAGTEAFF
TRBV19,TRBJ1-2,12,once,-,TGTGCCAGTAGTGAGCGTGGCTATGGCTACACCTTC,CASSERGYGYTF
TRBV20-1,TRBJ1-1,10,-,-,TGCAGTGCTCCTTACGGGGGCGCGATCTTT,CSAPYGGAIF
TRBV28,TRBJ1-1,13,-,-,TGTGCCAGCAGCGGGCCTGGGAACACTGAAGCTTTCTTT,CASSGPGNTEAFF
TRBV3-1/TRBV3-2,TRBJ2-3,13,-,-,TGTGCCAGCAGCCAAGACAGCACAGATACGCAGTATTTT,CASSQDSTDTQYF
TRBV5-1,TRBJ2-3,15,-,TRBD2,TGCGCCAGCAGGCCACTAGCGGGGGCCACAGATACGCAGTATTTT,CASRPLAGATDTQYF
TRBV6-4,TRBJ2-3,15,-,-,TGTGCCAGCAGTGACTCCCCGGGGGTCACAGATACGCAGTATTTT,CASSDSPGVTDTQYF
TRBV6-5,TRBJ2-7,15,-,-,TGTGCCAGCAGTTACTCGACCTCGAGAGGTTACGAGCAGTACTTC,CASSYSTSRGYEQYF
TRBV7-2,TRBJ1-2,14,-,-,TGTGCCAGCAGCTTATTAGGGCAGGGGAGGGGCTACACCTTC,CASSLLGQGRGYTF
TRBV20-1,TRBJ2-1,14,-,-,TGCAGTGCTAGTAAGGACCCCGTCTACAATGAGCAGTTCTTC,CSASKDPVYNEQFF
TRBV7-3,TRBJ2-1,14,-,-,TGTGCCAGCAGCCTGGGTGCAGGGCTCAATGAGCAGTTCTTC,CASSLGAGLNEQFF
TRBV10-1,TRBJ1-5,15,few,TRBD1,TGCGCCAGCAGTGAGGCAGGGGGCAGCAATCAGCCCCAGCATTTT,CASSEAGGSNQPQHF
TRBV14,TRBJ2-7,13,-,TRBD1,TGTGCCAGCAGCCACGCAGGGGGCTACGAGCAGTACTTC,CASSHAGGYEQYF
TRBV7-3,TRBJ1-2,15,once,-,TGTGCCAGCAGCCCAGCCAGGGGAAACATCTATGGCTACACCTTC,CASSPARGNIYGYTF
TRBV7-2,TRBJ1-6,15,-,TRBD1,TGTGCCAGCAGCTACACAGGGGGCGCGGGATCACCCCTCCACTTT,CASSYTGGAGSPLHF
TRBV7-9,TRBJ1-1,15,-,-,TGTGCCAGCAGCGTACCGGGACTAAGGAACACTGAAGCTTTCTTT,CASSVPGLRNTEAFF
TRBV4-1,TRBJ2-4,18,-,TRBD2,TGCGCCAGCAGCCAAGAGCTAGCGGGAGGACTAGCCAAAAACATTCAGTACTTC,CASSQELAGGLAKNIQYF
TRBV7-3,TRBJ2-5,16,-,-,TGTGCCAGCAGCTTATCGGGGGCGGGGCCCCAAGAGACCCAGTACTTC,CASSLSGAGPQETQYF
TRBV21-1,TRBJ1-1,14,-,-,TGTGCCAGCAGCAAAGCGAGGACGGGATCTGAAGCTTTCTTT,CASSKARTGSEAFF
TRBV4-1,TRBJ1-4,15,-,-,TGCGCCAGCAGCCCTAGGGGTGGGGGGGGTGAAAAACTGTTTTTT,CASSPRGGGGEKLFF
TRBV15,TRBJ2-5,13,once,TRBD1,TGTGCCACCAGCCGGGACAGGGCAGAGACCCAGTACTTC,CATSRDRAETQYF
TRBV30,TRBJ2-6,14,-,-,TGTGCCTGGAGTGTATCGATGGGGGCCAACGTCCTGACTTTC,CAWSVSMGANVLTF
TRBV19,TRBJ2-5,14,-,-,TGTGCCAGTAGTATTGACCGGGCTCCGGAGACCCAGTACTTC,CASSIDRAPETQYF